The present entry profiles one T cell receptor (beta chain) with its context. This clonotype was counted at least ten times. Its antigen is still unknown. No quality values exist for individual bases; no much larger clone is one base distant. The sample originates from a study of CD8+CD57+ T cells in acquired aplastic anemia (dated by TCRdb to the late 2010s). Study-wide context: DNA extracted from sorted CD4+ and CD8+ cells had a mean of approximately 3 ug, with a range of about 0.19 to 27.4 ug. For healthy donor samples, the average read count was roughly 9.9 million for CD4+ cells and approximately 11 million for CD8+ cells.

Taken from the germline V gene, the CDR1 and CDR2 loops are ENHRY and SYGVKD. The CDR3 runs 12 residues from the cysteine to the phenylalanine. Only the CDR3 portion is preserved as DNA: 36 bases, with reading frame beginning at the first base. V drops 2 bases and J drops 9 bases, leaving 8 bases in between. Results the study describes overall, beyond this receptor: No significant difference in CD8+ Simpson's diversity was found between patients and healthy controls (P=0.060). Although under 35 CD8+ CDR3 sequences were shared by patients and controls, these sequences appeared highly expressed in patients and within the immunodominant clones of patients.

In the study, sorted CD4+ and CD8+ blood T cells from patients with severe aplastic anemia and from healthy subjects underwent deep sequencing of TCR repertoires. Ficoll-Paque density gradient centrifugation was used to isolate peripheral blood mononuclear cells. Before DNA extraction, CD4+ and CD8+ T cells were sorted by FACS or by magnetic beads. Profiling of TCR beta VDJ combinations and CDR3 sequences used genomic DNA as the template. An Illumina HiSeq 2000 was used for TCR repertoire sequencing. Per the authors' processing: TRBV/TRBJ rearrangement plots, CDR3 size and DJ length profiles, and Simpson's diversity index were used to evaluate the repertoires. Whichever DNA sequence was most abundant in the deep sequencing data was defined as the immunodominant clone. CDR3 amino acid sequences were checked for sharing across subjects and were also compared against the VDJdb database and published repertoires. The public sequencing data were trimmed at Q25 with fastp and processed into clonotypes with MiXCR by TCRdb, which kept only in-frame beta chains. Records with the same CDR3 protein are collapsed into one entry carrying the most frequent genes and DNA. TCRdb's processing, not the authors', yielded these V and J calls. Here the sample has 80,000 or so distinct CDR3 sequences; approximately 46% occur a single time. The ten largest clones represent approximately 61% of the sample.

The origin of this receptor is a human donor in good health, serving as a control. The sequencing sample was made of sorted CD4+, CD8+, or CD8+CD57+ T cells (not recorded which) from PBMCs. The chain was built from TRBV10-3 and TRBJ1-5; the D segment cannot be called with confidence. The DNA sequence is as follows: TGTGCCATCAGTGAGCCGCCTGGGCCCCAGCATTTT. It translates to CAISEPPGPQHF.